This T cell receptor beta chain was profiled in a study of shared clonotypes between healthy human individuals. The germline V gene encodes CDR1 SGHTA and CDR2 FQGNSA. Trimming pared 1 base from V and 0 bases from J, leaving 10 bases between. This CDR3 is built from 16 residues. A CD45RA+ naive subset and a CD45RA-negative memory subset were split from CD4+ cells. Here immunoSEQ multiplex PCR was the method, and the copy in TCRdb shows in-frame clones only, minus some. The sample holds hundreds of thousands of clones, 97% seen once. Sequencing used naive CD4+ T cells sorted from blood. Described subset: CD45RA+ positively selected. This chain links TRBV7-2 with TRBJ2-1; a weak D match, TRBD1 (5 bases). The receptor was isolated from a woman in her 30s in good health. The CDR3 nucleotides are TGTGCCAGCAGCTTAGAAGCTGGGGCCTCCTACAATGAGCAGTTCTTC. It yields the protein CASSLEAGASYNEQFF.